Listed below are T cell receptor beta chains from one sample, sequenced in a study of radiation and T cells in renal cell carcinoma. Only in-frame clones appear in the TCRdb table, and some are missing; sequencing was by immunoSEQ multiplex PCR. The sample lists about 140,000 clones, roughly 80% seen once, with around 25% in the top ten. Sequenced here: blood, sampled from a patient whose treatment included radiotherapy and nephrectomy. These receptors were taken from a woman between 45 and 65 years old with renal cell carcinoma. Each CDR3 is given with its conserved first and last residue. The D gene is left open where the match is weak. Clone sizes are given selectively: once, few, many, or a class where the clone is expanded.

V: TRBV4-3; size: NA; J: TRBJ2-1; length: 15; D: NA; DNA: TGCGCCAGCAGCCAAGATTCTACCGGAGACAATGAGCAGTTCTTC; CDR3: CASSQDSTGDNEQFF
V: TRBV5-5; size: NA; J: TRBJ2-7; length: 14; D: NA; DNA: TGTGCCAGCAGCTTTAGGACGGGTTTGTCCGAGCAGTACTTC; CDR3: CASSFRTGLSEQYF
V: TRBV7-2; size: once; J: TRBJ2-7; length: 14; D: NA; DNA: TGTGCCAGCAGCTTAAGTACAGGACCCTACGAGCAGTACTTC; CDR3: CASSLSTGPYEQYF
V: TRBV28; size: NA; J: TRBJ2-7; length: 14; D: TRBD2; DNA: TGTGCCAGCAGTTTGCTAGCGGGTAGCTACGAGCAGTACTTC; CDR3: CASSLLAGSYEQYF
V: TRBV7-9; size: many; J: TRBJ2-5; length: 16; D: TRBD2; DNA: TGTGCCAGCAGCGAGACTAGCGGGAGGGCCTGGGAGACCCAGTACTTC; CDR3: CASSETSGRAWETQYF
V: TRBV30; size: NA; J: TRBJ2-1; length: 16; D: TRBD2; DNA: TGTGCCTGGAGTGTAGAGACTAGCGGGGGGTCAAGTGAGCAGTTCTTC; CDR3: CAWSVETSGGSSEQFF
V: TRBV6-6; size: NA; J: TRBJ2-7; length: 14; D: TRBD2; DNA: TGTGCCAGCAGTCAAACTAGCGGGAAATACGAGCAGTACTTC; CDR3: CASSQTSGKYEQYF
V: TRBV19; size: NA; J: TRBJ2-5; length: 15; D: TRBD1; DNA: TGTGCCAGCCAAGGGGGCGCAGGGATTGGAGAGACCCAGTACTTC; CDR3: CASQGGAGIGETQYF
V: TRBV4-3; size: once; J: TRBJ1-1; length: 13; D: NA; DNA: TGCGCCAGCAGCCAAGATAGGGTCGCTGAAGCTTTCTTT; CDR3: CASSQDRVAEAFF
V: TRBV5-4; size: NA; J: TRBJ1-4; length: 15; D: TRBD1; DNA: TGTGCCAGCAGCTGGGCGGGACAGTCTAATGAAAAACTGTTTTTT; CDR3: CASSWAGQSNEKLFF
V: TRBV27; size: NA; J: TRBJ2-1; length: 13; D: NA; DNA: TGTGCCAGCACTCCACCAAATACGGTTCAGCAGTTCTTC; CDR3: CASTPPNTVQQFF
V: TRBV6-1; size: NA; J: TRBJ2-2; length: 15; D: NA; DNA: TGTGCCAGCACCATTGGGGACGAAACAATCCGGGAGCTGTTTTTT; CDR3: CASTIGDETIRELFF
V: TRBV5-1; size: NA; J: TRBJ2-3; length: 14; D: TRBD1; DNA: TGCGCCAGCAGCTTAGGGCAGGGGGCAGATACGCAGTATTTT; CDR3: CASSLGQGADTQYF
V: TRBV7-9; size: few; J: TRBJ2-2; length: 13; D: NA; DNA: TGTGCCAGCAGCTTAATTCAGGCCGGGGAGCTGTTTTTT; CDR3: CASSLIQAGELFF
V: TRBV2; size: NA; J: TRBJ2-5; length: 11; D: NA; DNA: TGTGCCAGCACCCCGAAGGAGACCCAGTACTTC; CDR3: CASTPKETQYF
V: TRBV10-1; size: NA; J: TRBJ2-7; length: 18; D: TRBD2; DNA: TGCGCCAACCCCTTCAGGACTAGCGGGAGGGCCTCCTCCTACGAGCAGTACTTC; CDR3: CANPFRTSGRASSYEQYF
V: TRBV4-2; size: NA; J: TRBJ2-1; length: 16; D: TRBD2; DNA: TGTGCCAGCAGCCAAGATACTAGCGGGAGGGGCTATGAGCAGTTCTTC; CDR3: CASSQDTSGRGYEQFF
V: TRBV29-1; size: NA; J: TRBJ2-3; length: 16; D: TRBD2; DNA: TGCAGCGTTGAGACTAGGGCGGGGGGGCAGAGAGATACGCAGTATTTT; CDR3: CSVETRAGGQRDTQYF
V: TRBV30; size: NA; J: TRBJ1-5; length: 17; D: TRBD1; DNA: TGTGCCTGGAGTGTACGAACAGGGGGTTTTGGCAATCAGCCCCAGCATTTT; CDR3: CAWSVRTGGFGNQPQHF
V: TRBV4-3; size: NA; J: TRBJ2-1; length: 15; D: TRBD2; DNA: TGCGCCAGCAGCCAAGTGGCAGCGGGAGACAATGAGCAGTTCTTC; CDR3: CASSQVAAGDNEQFF
V: TRBV10-3; size: NA; J: TRBJ1-5; length: 15; D: NA; DNA: TGTGCCATCAGTGAGTCGGGGGGCAGTAGTCAGCCCCAGCATTTT; CDR3: CAISESGGSSQPQHF
V: TRBV6-5; size: once; J: TRBJ2-7; length: 13; D: NA; DNA: TGTGCCAGCGCCTCATCGGGACTTGTTGGCCAGTACTTC; CDR3: CASASSGLVGQYF
V: TRBV10-3; size: NA; J: TRBJ1-2; length: 17; D: NA; DNA: TGTGCCATCAGTGAGTCGATGGGGGGGAAAGGGAACTATGGCTACACCTTC; CDR3: CAISESMGGKGNYGYTF
V: TRBV29-1; size: NA; J: TRBJ1-1; length: 13; D: NA; DNA: TGCAGCGTTGGGTCGCACCTGAACACTGAAGCTTTCTTT; CDR3: CSVGSHLNTEAFF
V: TRBV25-1; size: NA; J: TRBJ1-6; length: 15; D: NA; DNA: TGTGCCACCTCCCACGGGAACACCTATAATTCACCCCTCCACTTT; CDR3: CATSHGNTYNSPLHF
V: TRBV6-1; size: NA; J: TRBJ2-3; length: 12; D: NA; DNA: TGTGCCAGGCCGGCGAGGTCAGATACGCAGTATTTT; CDR3: CARPARSDTQYF
V: TRBV5-6; size: few; J: TRBJ1-6; length: 14; D: NA; DNA: TGTGCCAGCAGGCCTCAGGGGATCAATTCACCCCTCCACTTT; CDR3: CASRPQGINSPLHF
V: TRBV2; size: NA; J: TRBJ2-2; length: 15; D: TRBD1; DNA: TGTGCCAGCAGTGGGGGACAGGGGGGCACCGGGGAGCTGTTTTTT; CDR3: CASSGGQGGTGELFF
V: TRBV30; size: NA; J: TRBJ2-7; length: 16; D: TRBD2; DNA: TGTGCCTGGAGTCTCATAGGGGGACTAGTCTCCTCCGAGCAGTACTTC; CDR3: CAWSLIGGLVSSEQYF
V: TRBV5-6; size: NA; J: TRBJ2-5; length: 15; D: TRBD1; DNA: TGTGCCAGCAGCTGGGGACAGTTCTCCCAAGAGACCCAGTACTTC; CDR3: CASSWGQFSQETQYF
V: TRBV13; size: NA; J: TRBJ1-1; length: 13; D: TRBD1; DNA: TGTGCCAGCAGCTACCTACAGGGGACTGAAGCTTTCTTT; CDR3: CASSYLQGTEAFF
V: TRBV29-1; size: NA; J: TRBJ2-7; length: 11; D: NA; DNA: TGCAGCGTTGCGGACGATTACGAGCAGTACTTC; CDR3: CSVADDYEQYF
V: TRBV18; size: NA; J: TRBJ2-7; length: 15; D: TRBD1; DNA: TGTGCCAGCTCACCACCGGGGACAGCTACCTACGAGCAGTACTTC; CDR3: CASSPPGTATYEQYF
V: TRBV10-3; size: NA; J: TRBJ2-2; length: 14; D: NA; DNA: TGTGCCATCAGTGGGGGCCAGAACACCGGGGAGCTGTTTTTT; CDR3: CAISGGQNTGELFF
V: TRBV5-1; size: few; J: TRBJ1-1; length: 13; D: NA; DNA: TGCGCCAGCAGACCCAGTTCGAACACTGAAGCTTTCTTT; CDR3: CASRPSSNTEAFF
V: TRBV7-2; size: NA; J: TRBJ2-1; length: 14; D: TRBD1; DNA: TGTGCCAGCAGGTGGGACAGGGAATACAATGAGCAGTTCTTC; CDR3: CASRWDREYNEQFF
V: TRBV6-5; size: NA; J: TRBJ2-2; length: 16; D: TRBD1; DNA: TGTGCCAGCAGTTACGCTAGGACAGGGAACACCGGGGAGCTGTTTTTT; CDR3: CASSYARTGNTGELFF
V: TRBV27; size: NA; J: TRBJ2-2; length: 16; D: TRBD2; DNA: TGTGCCAGCTGGGGGGGACTACTCTTGAGAGGCGGGGAGCTGTTTTTT; CDR3: CASWGGLLLRGGELFF
V: TRBV6-5; size: NA; J: TRBJ2-2; length: 13; D: NA; DNA: TGTGCCAGCTTCCGGGATAACACCGGGGAGCTGTTTTTT; CDR3: CASFRDNTGELFF
V: TRBV28; size: once; J: TRBJ2-7; length: 16; D: TRBD1; DNA: TGTGCCAGCAGTTTATCAGCAGGGGGTACCACCTACGAGCAGTACTTC; CDR3: CASSLSAGGTTYEQYF
V: TRBV6-5; size: once; J: TRBJ2-1; length: 12; D: NA; DNA: TGTGCCAGCAGGCTAAATGGTCAAGAGCAGTTCTTC; CDR3: CASRLNGQEQFF
V: TRBV7-2; size: NA; J: TRBJ1-4; length: 13; D: TRBD1; DNA: TGTGCCAGCAGCCGACAGGGAGGGGAAAAACTGTTTTTT; CDR3: CASSRQGGEKLFF
V: TRBV10-3; size: NA; J: TRBJ2-7; length: 12; D: NA; DNA: TGTGCCATCAGTTCCGGGGGCTACGAGCAGTACTTC; CDR3: CAISSGGYEQYF
V: TRBV25-1; size: NA; J: TRBJ2-2; length: 15; D: TRBD1; DNA: TGTGCCAGCAGTGGGACAGGTATCGAAGCCGGGGAGCTGTTTTTT; CDR3: CASSGTGIEAGELFF
V: TRBV4-3; size: NA; J: TRBJ1-2; length: 14; D: NA; DNA: TGCGCCAGCAGCCAGGAGCAGATCGGCTATGGCTACACCTTC; CDR3: CASSQEQIGYGYTF
V: TRBV7-9; size: once; J: TRBJ2-5; length: 16; D: TRBD2; DNA: TGTGCCAGCAGCAAGGGACTAGCGGGACCTCAAGAGACCCAGTACTTC; CDR3: CASSKGLAGPQETQYF
V: TRBV7-2; size: NA; J: TRBJ1-1; length: 13; D: NA; DNA: TGTGCCAGCAAAAAACCCGGAGGGACTGAAGCTTTCTTT; CDR3: CASKKPGGTEAFF
V: TRBV6-6; size: NA; J: TRBJ2-7; length: 10; D: NA; DNA: TGTGCAACGCGATCCTACGAGCAGTACTTC; CDR3: CATRSYEQYF